The rows below give T cell receptor beta chains drawn from one sample of a study of blood T cell repertoires in COVID-19. Clones were read by immunoSEQ multiplex PCR, and TCRdb kept only the in-frame ones, dropping some. The table includes 150,000 to 200,000 clones, almost 80% detected once. The material sequenced was peripheral blood. The origin of the receptors is a man aged 55 to 69 with active or convalescent COVID-19. Both conserved end residues are part of each CDR3. Fields, in order: V gene, clone size, J gene, D gene, CDR3 DNA, CDR3 protein. D genes are given only for firm matches. Clone size is not always given. Where it is, it says once, few, many or a class for expanded clones.

v_call: TRBV6-5; clone_size: .; j_call: TRBJ2-2; d_call: .; cdr3_nt: TGTGCCAGCAGTTTACCAGGGAACACCGGGGAGCTGTTTTTT; cdr3_aa: CASSLPGNTGELFF
v_call: TRBV19; clone_size: .; j_call: TRBJ2-3; d_call: TRBD1; cdr3_nt: TGTGCCAGTAGTCCTAGGGGGCGCGGCACAGATACGCAGTATTTT; cdr3_aa: CASSPRGRGTDTQYF
v_call: TRBV7-8; clone_size: few; j_call: TRBJ1-4; d_call: .; cdr3_nt: TGTGCCAGCAGCTTAGGGGGGGTAACTAATGAAAAACTGTTTTTT; cdr3_aa: CASSLGGVTNEKLFF
v_call: TRBV11-1; clone_size: .; j_call: TRBJ2-7; d_call: TRBD2; cdr3_nt: TGTGCCAGCAGCCCCTTGGGGACTAGCGGGAGGTACGAGCAGTACTTC; cdr3_aa: CASSPLGTSGRYEQYF
v_call: TRBV7-2; clone_size: .; j_call: TRBJ1-2; d_call: TRBD1; cdr3_nt: TGTGCCAGCAGCCTGGGGGGACAGGGGGTTATGAACTATGGCTACACCTTC; cdr3_aa: CASSLGGQGVMNYGYTF
v_call: TRBV9; clone_size: .; j_call: TRBJ2-1; d_call: TRBD1; cdr3_nt: TGTGCCAGCAGCCCGGGACAGGGGGCCCACAATGAGCAGTTCTTC; cdr3_aa: CASSPGQGAHNEQFF
v_call: TRBV12-5; clone_size: .; j_call: TRBJ1-1; d_call: .; cdr3_nt: TGTGCTAGTAGGGGAGGGAACACTGAAGCTTTCTTT; cdr3_aa: CASRGGNTEAFF
v_call: TRBV7-9; clone_size: .; j_call: TRBJ2-3; d_call: .; cdr3_nt: TGTGCCAGCAGCGCCTCCGTGGACTTTCGCACAGATACGCAGTATTTT; cdr3_aa: CASSASVDFRTDTQYF
v_call: TRBV5-6; clone_size: .; j_call: TRBJ1-1; d_call: TRBD1; cdr3_nt: TGTGCCAGCAGCCAGACAGGGTGGACTGAAGCTTTCTTT; cdr3_aa: CASSQTGWTEAFF
v_call: TRBV15; clone_size: .; j_call: TRBJ2-1; d_call: .; cdr3_nt: TGTGCCACCAGCAGGGGGCGGGGAAGGAGCATAAATAACAATGAGCAGTTCTTC; cdr3_aa: CATSRGRGRSINNNEQFF
v_call: TRBV2; clone_size: .; j_call: TRBJ2-5; d_call: TRBD2; cdr3_nt: TGTGCCAGCCAACTACTCGCGGGAGAAGAGACCCAGTACTTC; cdr3_aa: CASQLLAGEETQYF
v_call: TRBV2; clone_size: .; j_call: TRBJ1-4; d_call: TRBD1; cdr3_nt: TGTGCCAGCAGTGAGAGGGGGGGGACAGGGAACGAAAAACTGTTTTTT; cdr3_aa: CASSERGGTGNEKLFF
v_call: TRBV29-1; clone_size: .; j_call: TRBJ2-7; d_call: .; cdr3_nt: TGCAGCGTTGAAGACAGGGGGGCCTACGAGCAGTACTTC; cdr3_aa: CSVEDRGAYEQYF
v_call: TRBV6-2/TRBV6-3; clone_size: .; j_call: TRBJ1-4; d_call: .; cdr3_nt: TGTGCCAGCAGTCCCGGGACACTTGGTGAAAAACTGTTTTTT; cdr3_aa: CASSPGTLGEKLFF